This T cell receptor beta chain was sequenced in a study of regulatory T cells in long-lasting Graves disease. On the study more broadly: Graves' patients, newly diagnosed, had taken antithyroid drugs under 3 months.

Notes on the study in general: Persistent patients had more shared public clonotypes (approximately 2,700) than new patients (about 970).

In germline, CDR1 is ENHRY, CDR2 SYGVKD. After removal of 2 bases from V and 2 bases from J, the junction contained 7 bases not matched to a gene. The CDR3 runs to 18 residues. Documented time point: newly diagnosed GD, antithyroid drugs for less than 3 months. PBMC-derived RNA was used for the TCR library. In this sample, this clonotype turned up a few times. Antigen specificity is unknown. TCR beta libraries were built with iRepertoire HTBI primers and Arm-PCR of CDR3 regions. TCRdb redid the calling of the multiplex PCR reads with MiXCR, one entry per CDR3 protein. This sample has roughly 430,000 distinct CDR3 sequences; about 17% occur once, and the top ten carry about 11%. A further study also used this sample, focusing on T cells in Graves' hyperthyroidism and ophthalmopathy. In that study: HTBI primers drove first-round RT-PCR of the TCR CDR3.

The clonotype was recovered from a young woman with Graves disease. The sequencing used peripheral blood mononuclear cells (PBMCs), collected at new diagnosis, from a patient treated with antithyroid drugs. The gene calls are TRBV10-3 and TRBJ2-3; 13 positions match TRBD2. The CDR3, as DNA: TGTGCCATCAGTGAGCCCCGGACTAGCGGGAGTATCACAGATACGCAGTATTTT. Its protein is CAISEPRTSGSITDTQYF.